A single sample is the source of the 19 T cell receptor beta chains below, sequenced in a study of T cell responses to AZD1222 COVID-19 vaccine. Sequencing used immunoSEQ multiplex PCR; TCRdb keeps in-frame clones, though not all of them. The sample includes about 100,000 clones, roughly 90% of them seen just once. The specimen comprised peripheral blood, sampled 28 days after the second AZD1222 dose. Every receptor here comes from an adult who received the AZD1222 COVID-19 vaccine.

J is TRBJ2-2 and V is TRBV7-3; 7 bases agree with TRBD2. Germline CDR1 is SGHTA and CDR2 is FQGTGA. This CDR3 comprises 13 residues. J was trimmed by 1 base and V by 8 bases; bases with no gene match: 1. For the CDR3, the DNA is TGTGCCAGCGGCGGGGGGAACACCGGGGAGCTGTTTTTT. Translated, it gives CASGGGNTGELFF.

The J gene is TRBJ2-4, the V gene TRBV6-5; perhaps TRBD1 as D (6 bases). Deletions cut 5 bases from V and 8 bases from J, with 10 bases between. The germline CDR1 and CDR2 sequences are MNHEY and SVGAGI. The CDR3 spans 12 residues. The CDR3 here is CASSLDRHIQYF. The CDR3, as DNA: TGTGCCAGCAGTCTGGACAGACACATTCAGTACTTC.

The chain is built from TRBV6-2 or TRBV6-3 and TRBJ2-7; D remains unclear. Germline CDR1 reads MNHEY; CDR2 reads SVGEGT. Trimming removed 2 bases at V and 6 bases at J, with 8 bases between. CDR3 length: 12 amino acids. The CDR3 sequence is CASSYMVLEQYF. CDR3 nucleotides: TGTGCCAGCAGTTACATGGTGCTCGAGCAGTACTTC.

The rearrangement joins TRBV11-3 to TRBJ2-1; TRBD1 matches 9 bases. Per the germline V gene, CDR1 is SGHNT and CDR2 is YENEEA. After removal of 1 base from V and 7 bases from J, the junction contained 8 bases not matched to a gene. CDR3 length equals 16 residues. The CDR3 loop reads CASSLASGTGLNEQFF. The CDR3 bases are TGTGCCAGCAGCTTAGCATCCGGGACAGGGCTAAATGAGCAGTTCTTC.

V gene TRBV11-1 combines with J gene TRBJ1-1; the D is unclear. V was pared by 3 bases and J by 1 base, with 9 bases between. Germline V gene sequence: CDR1 SGHAT, CDR2 FQDESV (reference sequence). This CDR3 spans 14 amino acids. The CDR3 region is CASSFSFRNTEAFF. The CDR3 nucleotides read TGTGCCAGCAGCTTTTCGTTCAGGAACACTGAAGCTTTCTTT. Full variable domain (rest looked up from reference TRBV11-1 and TRBJ1-1): EAEVAQSPRYKITEKSQAVAFWCDPISGHATLYWYRQILGQGPELLVQFQDESVVDDSQLPKDRFSAERLKGVDSTLKIQPAELGDSAMYLCASSFSFRNTEAFFGQGTRLTVV.

The rearrangement joins TRBV10-3 to TRBJ1-5; the match to TRBD1 covers 7 bases. Looked up from germline, CDR1 is ENHRY and CDR2 is SYGVKD. CDR3 length: 13 amino acids. The J segment lost 7 bases and the V segment lost 5 bases, leaving 5 bases of the junction unmatched. The CDR3, as DNA: TGTGCCATCAGTCAGGGGGGGGACCAGCCCCAGCATTTT. It encodes CAISQGGDQPQHF.

The V and J genes are TRBV5-1 and TRBJ2-5; a weak D match, TRBD2 (6 bases). The CDR3 runs to 13 residues. Deletions cut 0 bases from V and 12 bases from J, with 15 bases between. The germline CDR1 and CDR2 sequences are SGHRS and YFSETQ. CDR3 coding DNA: TGCGCCAGCAGCTTGGTCGCGAAAGGGGAGGAGTACTTC. Amino acids: CASSLVAKGEEYF.

This chain links TRBV4-1 with TRBJ1-3; D ambiguous. V was cut by 3 bases and J by 0 bases, with 12 bases left in between. The germline gives CDR1 MGHRA, CDR2 YSYEKL. The CDR3 loop spans 16 amino acids. For the CDR3, the DNA is TGCGCCAGCAGCCAGGGGAGTGGAGCCTCTGGAAACACCATATATTTT. Translating gives CASSQGSGASGNTIYF.

J is TRBJ2-1 and V is TRBV29-1, with 9 positions matching TRBD2. Germline loops: CDR1 SQVTM, CDR2 ANQGSEA. The trim removed 7 bases at V and 2 bases at J, leaving 12 bases unmatched. CDR3 length: 16 amino acids. For the CDR3, the DNA is TGCAGCGGGAGAAGCGGGAGGATGTCGCCCTACAATGAGCAGTTCTTC. Protein product: CSGRSGRMSPYNEQFF.

V usage is TRBV5-4 and J usage is TRBJ1-2; D is ambiguous. V dropped 0 bases and J dropped 0 bases, with 6 bases sitting between them. The CDR3 totals 14 residues. Per the germline V gene, CDR1 is SGHNT and CDR2 is YYREEE (reference sequence). Written as DNA, the CDR3 is TGTGCCAGCAGCTTGGACAGCTCTAACTATGGCTACACCTTC. It is translated as CASSLDSSNYGYTF.

The V gene is TRBV9, the J gene TRBJ1-2, with D unclear. V was cut by 2 bases and J by 4 bases, with 9 bases left in between. Germline V gives CDR1 SGDLS, CDR2 YYNGEE. This CDR3 is 13 amino acids long. Written as DNA, the CDR3 is TGTGCCAGCAGCGTTCAACAAACCTATGGCTACACCTTC. Its translation: CASSVQQTYGYTF.

The V gene is TRBV3-1 (or the pseudogene TRBV3-2), the J gene TRBJ1-1; maybe TRBD1 (5 bases). This CDR3 spans 15 amino acids. Germline CDR1 LGHDT, CDR2 YNNKEL (reference sequence). The V gene lost 1 base and the J gene lost 4 bases, with 13 bases spanning the gap. CDR3 protein: CASSQGGREVTEAFF. The CDR3 coding sequence is TGTGCCAGCAGCCAAGGGGGGAGGGAGGTCACTGAAGCTTTCTTT.

V usage is TRBV3-1 (or the pseudogene TRBV3-2) and J usage is TRBJ2-1; the match to TRBD1 covers 10 bases. V shed 1 base, J shed 6 bases, and the junction held 3 bases outside the gene matches. The CDR3 runs 15 residues. The germline V gene encodes CDR1 LGHDT and CDR2 YNNKEL (reference sequence). CDR3 loop: CASSQARTGGNEQFF. Written as DNA, the CDR3 is TGTGCCAGCAGCCAAGCTCGGACAGGGGGCAATGAGCAGTTCTTC.

The chain uses TRBV27 and TRBJ2-2; D unclear. The V gene's germline CDR1 is MNHEY and CDR2 SMNVEV (reference sequence). V lost 5 bases to trimming and J lost 2 bases, with 9 bases between them. This CDR3 is built from 14 residues. CDR3: CASSPWGNTGELFF. In nucleotides, the CDR3 is TGTGCCAGCAGTCCCTGGGGAAACACCGGGGAGCTGTTTTTT.

V gene TRBV19 combines with J gene TRBJ1-3; possible D gene TRBD1, 5 bases. Germline assignment: CDR1 LNHDA and CDR2 SQIVND (reference sequence). There are 13 residues in the CDR3. Trimming removed 6 bases at V and 11 bases at J, with 17 bases between. CDR3 coding DNA: TGTGCCAGTAGCCAGGGACTGCCGGCGTCCATATATTTT. This sequence encodes CASSQGLPASIYF. Full variable domain (missing parts from reference TRBV19 and TRBJ1-3): DGGITQSPKYLFRKEGQNVTLSCEQNLNHDAMYWYRQDPGQGLRLIYYSQIVNDFQKGDIAEGYSVSREKKESFPLTVTSAQKNPTAFYLCASSQGLPASIYFGEGSWLTVV.

The chain links TRBV15 to TRBJ1-4; D call uncertain. Trimming cost V 1 base and J 0 bases, with 3 bases left between them. Germline CDR1 LNHNV, CDR2 YYDKDF (reference sequence). The CDR3 consists of 14 residues. DNA for the CDR3: TGTGCCACCAGCAGAGTTGCAACTAATGAAAAACTGTTTTTT. It encodes CATSRVATNEKLFF.

V is TRBV19 and J is TRBJ1-2; tentative D call: TRBD1 (6 bases). Germline assignment: CDR1 LNHDA and CDR2 SQIVND (reference sequence). V lost 1 base and J 2 bases, leaving 17 bases between the germline ends. There are 17 residues in the CDR3. CDR3 coding DNA: TGTGCCAGTAGTATAGCTGGGGGGCGAGGAGTCAACTATGGCTACACCTTC. Its protein product is CASSIAGGRGVNYGYTF.

The chain combines TRBV19 with TRBJ1-1; no reliable D call. V shed 4 bases and J shed 4 bases, with 10 bases lying between them. The CDR3 is 13 residues long. Germline loops: CDR1 LNHDA, CDR2 SQIVND (reference sequence). The CDR3 is CASSKSVITEAFF. As DNA, the CDR3 is TGTGCCAGTAGTAAGTCTGTCATCACTGAAGCTTTCTTT. Looking up the rest from reference TRBV19 and TRBJ1-1 gives the full variable domain: DGGITQSPKYLFRKEGQNVTLSCEQNLNHDAMYWYRQDPGQGLRLIYYSQIVNDFQKGDIAEGYSVSREKKESFPLTVTSAQKNPTAFYLCASSKSVITEAFFGQGTRLTVV.

The CDR3 DNA sequence: TGTGCCAGCAGAACCACAGGTCAAGGAGATACGCAGTATTTT. This codes for CASRTTGQGDTQYF. The chain carries TRBV3-1 (or the pseudogene TRBV3-2) and TRBJ2-3; D possibly corresponds to TRBD1 (5 bases). Deletions cut 6 bases from V and 5 bases from J, with 15 bases between. The length of the CDR3 is 14 residues. From germline, CDR1 is LGHDT and CDR2 YNNKEL (reference sequence).